This T cell receptor (beta chain) was captured by sequencing in a study of blood T cell repertoires in COVID-19. Those enrolled in Seattle joined during active infection and were followed longitudinally afterward. This CDR3 is 13 amino acids long. Trimming removed 7 bases from V and 6 bases from J, with 14 bases in between. Method: immunoSEQ multiplex PCR; TCRdb's copy keeps in-frame clones and lacks some. The sample carries hundreds of thousands of clones, roughly 89% recorded once. The sample was peripheral blood. The sequence was collected from a woman in her 30s with COVID-19, enrolled during active disease. The chain couples TRBV12-3 or TRBV12-4 to TRBJ2-3; possible D gene TRBD1, 5 bases. The CDR3 nucleotides are TGTGCCAGCACGACAGAAGCATCCGATACGCAGTATTTT. Its protein is CASTTEASDTQYF.